This TCR beta chain was found in a study of response to subunit inactivated influenza vaccine. In its sample, this clonotype was seen a few times. Its antigen is still unknown. One entry per CDR3 protein results from TCRdb running MiXCR on the RT-PCR reads. Among 500,000 to 750,000 distinct CDR3 sequences listed, around 15% were seen once. Overall study findings and caveats: The study's authors posited that every seasonal influenza vaccination enlists few new T cells.

The CDR3 is made up of 15 amino acids. V lost 0 bases and J 6 bases, leaving 14 bases between the germline ends. The germline V gene encodes CDR1 LGHNA and CDR2 YSLEER. The V call is TRBV4-3, the J call TRBJ2-5, with D possibly matching TRBD1 (5 bases). This specimen was PBMCs from blood, taken about 12 days after vaccination. The clonotype originates from a man aged 45-65 years who received an inactivated influenza vaccine. The CDR3 here is CASSQDLGQGKTQYF. The CDR3 nucleotides read TGCGCCAGCAGCCAAGATCTGGGGCAGGGTAAGACCCAGTACTTC.